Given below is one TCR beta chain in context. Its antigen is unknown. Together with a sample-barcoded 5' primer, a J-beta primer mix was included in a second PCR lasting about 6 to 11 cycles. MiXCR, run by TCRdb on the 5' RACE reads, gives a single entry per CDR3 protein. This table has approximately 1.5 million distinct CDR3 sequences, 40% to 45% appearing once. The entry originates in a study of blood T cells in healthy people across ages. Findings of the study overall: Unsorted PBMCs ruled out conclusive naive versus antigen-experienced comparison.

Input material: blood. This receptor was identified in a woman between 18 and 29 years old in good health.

CDR3 bases: TGTGCCAGCAGTCCCTCGGGACTAGCGGGCTACGAGCAGTACTTC. It encodes CASSPSGLAGYEQYF. The chain employs TRBV7-2 and TRBJ2-7, with 12 bases lining up with TRBD2. The CDR3 is made up of 15 amino acids. CDR1 and CDR2 from the germline V gene are SGHTA and FQGNSA. The V gene end was trimmed by 6 bases and the J gene end by 3 bases; junction bases not matched to a gene: 6.